One and the same sample provided the 19 T cell receptor beta chains below, sequenced in a study of T cells in Graves' hyperthyroidism and ophthalmopathy. Amplification targeted TCR beta CDR3 regions from RNA transcripts. RT-PCR in the first round (using the HTBI primer set) targeted the TCR CDR3. Via MiXCR, TCRdb re-called the multiplex PCR reads, giving one row per CDR3 protein. The data show about 380,000 distinct CDR3 sequences, under 20% seen once. The sequencing sample was made of blood. These receptors came from a man aged 18 to 29 with Graves' ophthalmopathy.

This clonotype was counted only a few times. The chain couples TRBV10-2 to TRBJ1-2; D unresolved. Germline V CDR1 and CDR2: WSHSY, SAAADI. The CDR3 extends over 14 amino acids. The V gene lost 5 bases and the J gene lost 9 bases, with 19 bases spanning the gap. This CDR3 reads CASSRSRADVRYTF. CDR3 sequence (DNA): TGCGCCAGCAGTCGGAGTAGGGCGGATGTTCGCTACACCTTC.

In this sample, this clonotype turned up many times. The V and J genes are TRBV18 and TRBJ1-1; D is uncertain. This CDR3 has 14 residues. The ends were cut back, 6 bases at V and 8 bases at J, with 19 bases in the middle. In germline, CDR1 is KGHSH, CDR2 LQKENI. CDR3 DNA sequence: TGTGCCAGCTCTTACGGGGAAGGATTAATAGAAGCTTTCTTT. It encodes CASSYGEGLIEAFF.

This clonotype was picked up many times. The chain carries TRBV11-2 and TRBJ2-7; either TRBD1 or TRBD2 may supply D (5 bases each). Trimming stripped 5 bases from V and 2 bases from J, with 13 bases between. Germline V CDR1 and CDR2: SGHAT, FQNNGV. This CDR3 contains 14 residues. CDR3 region: CASSRATGPYEQYF. In DNA form, the CDR3 reads TGTGCCAGCAGCAGGGCGACGGGACCCTACGAGCAGTACTTC.

There are a few counts of this clonotype. This chain's CDR3 is CASSQEPSGGPYEQYF. The DNA of the CDR3 is TGTGCCAGCAGCCAAGAACCTAGCGGGGGTCCCTACGAGCAGTACTTC. This rearrangement joins TRBV4-2 to TRBJ2-7, with 10 bases lining up with TRBD2. The CDR3 length is 16 residues. The V and J ends lost 0 bases and 2 bases, in that order; junction bases with no gene match: 4. Germline CDR1 reads LGHNA; CDR2 reads YNFKEQ.

This clonotype was counted at least ten times. The J gene is TRBJ1-1, the V gene TRBV7-3, with TRBD1 as a possible D gene (5 bases). Germline loops: CDR1 SGHTA, CDR2 FQGTGA. CDR3 length equals 15 residues. V lost 5 bases and J lost 0, with 13 bases in between. The CDR3 loop is CASSPMPGMNTEAFF. CDR3 sequence (DNA): TGTGCCAGCAGCCCAATGCCAGGGATGAACACTGAAGCTTTCTTT.

Note on this clonotype: A much larger clone lies a single base off, so this may be a read error. The chain combines TRBV7-2 with TRBJ1-6, with D possibly matching TRBD1 (5 bases). The germline V gene has CDR1 SGHTA and CDR2 FQGNSA. Trimming removed 5 bases from V and 10 bases from J, with 15 bases in between. The CDR3 length is 14 residues. The DNA for the CDR3 is TGTGCCAGCAGCCCAGGCTGGGACGGATCACCCCTCCACTTT. Translating it yields CASSPGWDGSPLHF. The full variable domain, its missing parts supplied by reference TRBV7-2 and TRBJ1-6, is GAGVSQSPSNKVTEKGKDVELRCDPISGHTALYWYRQSLGQGLEFLIYFQGNSAPDKSGLPSDRFSAERTGGSVSTLTIQRTQQEDSAVYLCASSPGWDGSPLHFGNGTRLTVT.

This clonotype was counted many times. The V gene is TRBV27, the J gene TRBJ1-3, with unresolved D. The CDR3 loop spans 15 amino acids. Trimming removed 0 bases at V and 2 bases at J, with 8 bases between. The germline V gene has CDR1 MNHEY and CDR2 SMNVEV (reference sequence). CDR3: CASSLSGYTGNTIYF. The DNA of the CDR3 is TGTGCCAGCAGTTTATCAGGGTATACTGGAAACACCATATATTTT.

The chain is built from TRBV6-1 and TRBJ1-3; the D is unclear. The CDR3 runs to 15 residues. In germline, CDR1 is MNHNS, CDR2 SASEGT. The V end was cut by 6 bases, the J end by 2 bases, with 14 bases between. Here the CDR3 DNA reads TGTGCCAGCAGCCGCAAGCGGATGACTGGAAACACCATATATTTT. Amino acid sequence: CASSRKRMTGNTIYF.

In its sample, this clonotype was seen many times. The rearrangement links TRBV2 to TRBJ1-1; D uncertain. The CDR3 totals 14 residues. The V and J ends lost 7 bases and 8 bases respectively, with 20 bases between them. CDR1 is SNHLY, CDR2 FYNNEI, per germline. The CDR3: CASNFEGGVVEAFF. In DNA, the CDR3 is TGTGCCAGCAATTTCGAGGGCGGGGTGGTCGAAGCTTTCTTT.

This clonotype showed up many times. V gene TRBV6-1 combines with J gene TRBJ1-1; 7 bases align to TRBD1. The CDR3 length is 17 residues. Germline V gene data show CDR1 as MNHNS and CDR2 as SASEGT. J gave up 3 bases and V 5 bases, and 15 bases lay outside the gene matches. CDR3 loop: CASSRLSRGLGDTEAFF. In DNA, the CDR3 is TGTGCCAGCAGTCGCCTTTCGAGGGGGCTTGGAGACACTGAAGCTTTCTTT.

The V gene is TRBV20-1, the J gene TRBJ2-5; weak D call: TRBD2 (7 bases). V was shortened by 0 bases and J by 5 bases, with 16 bases between the two germline ends. CDR1 and CDR2 from the germline V gene are DFQATT and SNEGSKA (reference sequence). CDR3 length: 15 residues. The CDR3 coding sequence is TGCAGTGCTAGAGAAGGGAGGGGGGTTAGGGAGACCCAGTACTTC. It translates to CSAREGRGVRETQYF.

As concerns this clonotype: Just one base apart from a much larger clone, this may be a read error. This chain uses TRBV3-1 with TRBJ2-5; unclear D gene. The CDR3 sequence is 14 residues long. V lost 1 base and J 5 bases, leaving 11 bases between the germline ends. Germline V CDR1 and CDR2: LGHDT, YNNKEL (reference sequence). The CDR3 DNA sequence: TGTGCCAGCAGCCAAGCCTCACCCAGCGAGACCCAGTACTTC. It encodes CASSQASPSETQYF.

This clonotype has more than one count but fewer than ten. J is TRBJ2-7 and V is TRBV7-9; the D gene is possibly TRBD2 (5 bases). The V end was cut by 2 bases, the J end by 7 bases, with 18 bases between. Germline lookup yields CDR1 SEHNR and CDR2 FQNEAQ (reference sequence). CDR3 length equals 15 residues. The CDR3 DNA reads TGTGCCAGCAGCTTAACTGGACTCATCTTGGGGGAGCAGTACTTC. It encodes CASSLTGLILGEQYF.

The genes are TRBV6-2 or TRBV6-3 and TRBJ2-5, with TRBD1 matching 7 bases. The length of the CDR3 is 15 residues. J lost 5 bases, V lost 1 base, and 7 bases had no gene match. Germline CDR1 reads MNHEY; CDR2 reads SVGEGT. CDR3 DNA: TGTGCCAGCAGTTACTTAGACAGGGAAATGGAGACCCAGTACTTC. Its protein product is CASSYLDREMETQYF.

The rearrangement uses TRBV7-8 and TRBJ1-5; no reliable D call. The CDR3 extends over 14 amino acids. Per the germline V gene, CDR1 is SGHVS and CDR2 is FQNEAQ. V dropped 1 base and J dropped 9 bases, with 13 bases sitting between them. Here the CDR3 DNA reads TGTGCCAGCAGCTTAGGTAGGGCACCATGGCCCCAGCATTTT. It encodes CASSLGRAPWPQHF.

In this sample, this clonotype turned up a few times. The CDR3 DNA sequence: TGTGCCATCAGGACAGGGGCCGGGGAGCTGTTTTTT. Translation: CAIRTGAGELFF. The genes are TRBV10-3 and TRBJ2-2, with TRBD1 matching 8 bases. The CDR3 has 12 residues. J lost 6 bases, V lost 6 bases, and 0 bases had no gene match. Germline CDR1 reads ENHRY; CDR2 reads SYGVKD.

This clonotype appeared many times. The V call is TRBV12-3 or TRBV12-4, the J call TRBJ1-1; 7 nucleotides agree with TRBD1. This CDR3 spans 13 amino acids. The V segment lost 3 bases and the J segment 4 bases; nucleotides outside the gene matches: 2. CDR3 amino acids: CASSFAGGTEAFF. Here the CDR3 DNA reads TGTGCCAGCAGTTTCGCAGGGGGCACTGAAGCTTTCTTT.

This clonotype was detected many times. The chain combines TRBV5-1 with TRBJ2-7, with D perhaps matching TRBD1 or TRBD2 (5 bases each). The germline gives CDR1 SGHRS, CDR2 YFSETQ. CDR3 length equals 15 residues. V lost 4 bases and J 6 bases, leaving 20 bases between the germline ends. Here the CDR3 DNA reads TGCGCCAGCAGCATGACCGGGACCGAGGCACGCGAGCAGTACTTC. It translates to CASSMTGTEAREQYF.

This clonotype appeared many times. This CDR3 reads CASSLGTVAGGYTF. CDR3 sequence (DNA): TGTGCCAGCAGCTTGGGGACAGTAGCAGGGGGCTACACCTTC. The chain uses TRBV7-8 and TRBJ1-2; TRBD1 matches at 7 bases. This CDR3 is 14 amino acids long. J lost 8 bases, V lost 3 bases, and 9 bases had no gene match. Germline assignment: CDR1 SGHVS and CDR2 FQNEAQ.